This record looks at one T cell receptor (beta chain) sequence and its context. What this receptor recognizes is not known. Nothing much larger sits one base from this clone, and base qualities are not available. These data come from a study of response to subunit inactivated influenza vaccine (dated by TCRdb to the late 2010s). Context from the whole study: Deep quantitative profiling of the T cell receptor repertoire was used in the study to follow responses to a trivalent subunit inactivated influenza vaccine.

Library generation was performed with RT-PCR. For sequencing, an Illumina HiSeq 2500 was employed. The raw public reads went through TCRdb reprocessing: fastp at Q25, MiXCR clone calling, in-frame beta chains kept. Duplicate CDR3 protein sequences are folded into a single record with the most common DNA and genes. The sample profile shows hundreds of thousands of distinct CDR3 sequences; around 13% of them were found once. The leading ten clones occupy 6% to 8% of the sample. General conclusions and limits of the study: According to the authors, only a limited number of new T cells may be recruited by each seasonal influenza vaccination.

This clonotype was obtained from a man aged 50-59 years who received an inactivated influenza vaccine. Donor details come from another sample of the same person, matched by shared clones. The sequencing used PBMCs from blood, collected approximately 15 days before vaccination.

In nucleotides, the sequence is TGCAGTGCTAGTGGGCTCTATAGCAATCAGCCCCAGCATTTT. It codes for CSASGLYSNQPQHF. The chain uses TRBV20-1 and TRBJ1-5; the D gene cannot be resolved reliably. V drops 3 bases and J drops 0 bases, leaving 9 bases in between. The CDR3 measures 14 amino acids from cysteine to phenylalanine. CDR3 DNA only is kept here, 42 bases in frame from base 1. In the germline V gene (reference sequence), CDR1 corresponds to DFQATT and CDR2 to SNEGSKA.